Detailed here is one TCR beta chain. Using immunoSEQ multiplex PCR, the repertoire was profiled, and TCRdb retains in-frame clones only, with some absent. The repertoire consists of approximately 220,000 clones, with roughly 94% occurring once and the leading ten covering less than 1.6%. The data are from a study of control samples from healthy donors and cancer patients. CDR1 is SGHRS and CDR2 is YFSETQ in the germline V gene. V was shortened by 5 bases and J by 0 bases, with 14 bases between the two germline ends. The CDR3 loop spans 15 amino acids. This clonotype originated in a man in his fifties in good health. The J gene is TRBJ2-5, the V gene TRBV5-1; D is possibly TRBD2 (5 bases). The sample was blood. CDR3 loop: CASREGFLYQETQYF. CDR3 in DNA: TGCGCCAGCAGAGAGGGATTTCTGTACCAAGAGACCCAGTACTTC. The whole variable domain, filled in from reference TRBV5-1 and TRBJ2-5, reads KAGVTQTPRYLIKTRGQQVTLSCSPISGHRSVSWYQQTPGQGLQFLFEYFSETQRNKGNFPGRFSGRQFSNSRSEMNVSTLELGDSALYLCASREGFLYQETQYFGPGTRLLVL.